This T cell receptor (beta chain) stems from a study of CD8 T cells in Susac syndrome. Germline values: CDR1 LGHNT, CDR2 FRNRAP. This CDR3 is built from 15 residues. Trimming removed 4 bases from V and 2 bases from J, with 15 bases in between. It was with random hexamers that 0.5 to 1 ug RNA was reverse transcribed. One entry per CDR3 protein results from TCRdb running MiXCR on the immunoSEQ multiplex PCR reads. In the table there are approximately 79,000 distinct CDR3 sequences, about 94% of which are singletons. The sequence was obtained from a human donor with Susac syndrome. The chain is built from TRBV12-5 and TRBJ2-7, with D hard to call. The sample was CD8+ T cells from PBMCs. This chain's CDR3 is CASGSKGTAAYEQYF. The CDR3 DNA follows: TGTGCTAGTGGTTCCAAGGGTACCGCGGCCTACGAGCAGTACTTC.